The clone carrying this T cell receptor (beta chain) came up a few times. Antigen specificity is unknown. TCRdb re-called the reads with MiXCR, one entry per CDR3 protein. The repertoire holds around 10,000 distinct CDR3 sequences, with approximately 19% as singletons. This record belongs to a study of liver allograft versus peripheral blood T cells. Study overall: Liver transplant recipients had T cell receptor repertoires compared between transplanted liver and peripheral blood. Study results and limitations: Peripheral blood reportedly held T cell receptor repertoires that differed from those inside liver allografts.

This CDR3 region has 14 residues. Germline V gives CDR1 MNHNS, CDR2 SASEGT. Trimming took 1 base from V and 7 from J, leaving 10 bases between them. The J gene is TRBJ1-4, the V gene TRBV6-1; D remains unclear. This sequence was found in a human patient who had a liver transplant. Part of the T cell pool may stem from the graft donor. This CDR3 reads CASSEETVSEKLFF. The CDR3 bases are TGTGCCAGCAGTGAAGAAACTGTAAGTGAAAAACTGTTTTTT.